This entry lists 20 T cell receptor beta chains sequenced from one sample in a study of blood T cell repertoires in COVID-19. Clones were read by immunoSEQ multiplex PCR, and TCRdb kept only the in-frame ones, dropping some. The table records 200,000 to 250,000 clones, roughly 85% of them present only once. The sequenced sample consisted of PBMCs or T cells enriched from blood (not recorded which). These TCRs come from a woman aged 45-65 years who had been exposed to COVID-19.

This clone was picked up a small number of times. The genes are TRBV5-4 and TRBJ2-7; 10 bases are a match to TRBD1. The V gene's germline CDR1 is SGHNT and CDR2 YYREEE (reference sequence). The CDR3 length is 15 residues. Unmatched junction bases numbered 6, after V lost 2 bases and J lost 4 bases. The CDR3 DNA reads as TGTGCCAGCAGCTTTCGACAGGGGGCTGGGTACGAGCAGTACTTC. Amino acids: CASSFRQGAGYEQYF.

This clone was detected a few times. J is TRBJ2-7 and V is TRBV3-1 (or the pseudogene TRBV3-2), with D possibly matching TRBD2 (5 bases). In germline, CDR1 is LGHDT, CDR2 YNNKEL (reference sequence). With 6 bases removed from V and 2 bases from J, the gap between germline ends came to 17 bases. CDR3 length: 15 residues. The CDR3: CASSQTSAGPYEQYF. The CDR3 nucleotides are TGTGCCAGCAGTCAGACGAGCGCGGGCCCCTACGAGCAGTACTTC.

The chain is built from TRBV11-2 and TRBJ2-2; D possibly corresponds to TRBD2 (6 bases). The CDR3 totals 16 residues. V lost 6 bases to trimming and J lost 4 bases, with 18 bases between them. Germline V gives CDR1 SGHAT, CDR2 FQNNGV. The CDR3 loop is CASRSPEGRFTGELFF. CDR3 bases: TGTGCCAGCAGATCTCCTGAGGGGAGGTTCACCGGGGAGCTGTTTTTT.

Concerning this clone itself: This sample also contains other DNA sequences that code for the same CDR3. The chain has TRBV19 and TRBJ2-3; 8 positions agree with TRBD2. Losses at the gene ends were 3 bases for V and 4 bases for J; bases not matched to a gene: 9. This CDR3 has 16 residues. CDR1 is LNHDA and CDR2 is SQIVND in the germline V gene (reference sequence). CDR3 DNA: TGTGCCAGTAGTATCCGAGCGGGGGTGGGTGCAGATACGCAGTATTTT. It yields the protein CASSIRAGVGADTQYF.

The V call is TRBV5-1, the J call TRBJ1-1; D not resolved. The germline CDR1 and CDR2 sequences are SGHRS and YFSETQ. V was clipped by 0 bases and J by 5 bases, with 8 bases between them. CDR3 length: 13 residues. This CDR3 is CASSLVVRTEAFF. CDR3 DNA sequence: TGCGCCAGCAGCTTGGTGGTACGGACTGAAGCTTTCTTT.

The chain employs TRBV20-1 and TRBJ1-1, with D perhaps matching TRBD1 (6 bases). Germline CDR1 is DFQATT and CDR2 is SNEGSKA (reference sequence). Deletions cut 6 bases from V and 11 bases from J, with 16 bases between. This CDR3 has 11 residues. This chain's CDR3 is CSAGRGSGAFF. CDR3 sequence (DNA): TGCAGTGCCGGGAGGGGGTCGGGGGCTTTCTTT.

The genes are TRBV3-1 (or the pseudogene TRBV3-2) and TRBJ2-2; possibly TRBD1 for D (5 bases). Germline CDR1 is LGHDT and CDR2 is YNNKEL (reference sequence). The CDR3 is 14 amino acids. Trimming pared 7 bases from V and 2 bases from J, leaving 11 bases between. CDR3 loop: CASNFGANTGELFF. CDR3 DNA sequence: TGTGCCAGCAACTTTGGGGCAAACACCGGGGAGCTGTTTTTT.

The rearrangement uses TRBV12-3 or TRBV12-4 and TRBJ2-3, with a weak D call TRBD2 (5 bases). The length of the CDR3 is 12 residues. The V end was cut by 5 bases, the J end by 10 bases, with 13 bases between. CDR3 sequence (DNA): TGTGCCAGCAGTCTCCTAGCTGGGTCGCAGTATTTT. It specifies CASSLLAGSQYF.

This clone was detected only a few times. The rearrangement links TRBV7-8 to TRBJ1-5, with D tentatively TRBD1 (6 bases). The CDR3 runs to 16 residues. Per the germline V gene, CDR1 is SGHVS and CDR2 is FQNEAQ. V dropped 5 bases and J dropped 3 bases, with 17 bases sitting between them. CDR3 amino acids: CASSIYTGLSNQPQHF. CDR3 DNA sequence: TGTGCCAGCAGCATTTACACAGGGCTTTCCAATCAGCCCCAGCATTTT. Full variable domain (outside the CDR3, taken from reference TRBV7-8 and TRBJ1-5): GAGVSQSPRYKVAKRGQDVALRCDPISGHVSLFWYQQALGQGPEFLTYFQNEAQLDKSGLPSDRFFAERPEGSVSTLKIQRTQQEDSAVYLCASSIYTGLSNQPQHFGDGTRLSIL.

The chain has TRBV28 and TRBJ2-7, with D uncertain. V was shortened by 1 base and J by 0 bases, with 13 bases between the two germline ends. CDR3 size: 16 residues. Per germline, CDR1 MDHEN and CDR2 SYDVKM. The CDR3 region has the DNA TGTGCCAGCAGTTTATCCGTCCAGTCAAGCTCCTACGAGCAGTACTTC. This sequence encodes CASSLSVQSSSYEQYF.

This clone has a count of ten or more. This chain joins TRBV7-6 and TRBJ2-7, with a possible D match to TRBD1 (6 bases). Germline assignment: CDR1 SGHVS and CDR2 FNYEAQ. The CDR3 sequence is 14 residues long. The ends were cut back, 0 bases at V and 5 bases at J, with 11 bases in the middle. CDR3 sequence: CASSLATGIHEQYF. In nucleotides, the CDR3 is TGTGCCAGCAGCTTAGCTACAGGGATCCACGAGCAGTACTTC.

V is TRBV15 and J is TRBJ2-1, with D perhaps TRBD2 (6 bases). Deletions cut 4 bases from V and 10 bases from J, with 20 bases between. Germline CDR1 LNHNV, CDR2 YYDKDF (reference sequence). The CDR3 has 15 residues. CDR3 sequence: CATSTTTRRGEEQFF. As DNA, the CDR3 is TGTGCCACCAGCACTACGACTAGGCGGGGTGAGGAGCAGTTCTTC.

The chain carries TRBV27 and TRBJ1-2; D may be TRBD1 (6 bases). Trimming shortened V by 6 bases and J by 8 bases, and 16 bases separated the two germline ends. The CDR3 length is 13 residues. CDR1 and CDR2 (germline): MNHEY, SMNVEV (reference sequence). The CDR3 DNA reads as TGTGCCAGCAGGCTAACGAGAGGGGGAGGCTACACCTTC. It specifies CASRLTRGGGYTF.

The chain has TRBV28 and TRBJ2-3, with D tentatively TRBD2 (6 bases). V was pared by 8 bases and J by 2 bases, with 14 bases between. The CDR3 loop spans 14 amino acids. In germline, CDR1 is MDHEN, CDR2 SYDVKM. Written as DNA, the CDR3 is TGTGCCAGCTACGGGAGACTCTACACAGATACGCAGTATTTT. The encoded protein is CASYGRLYTDTQYF.

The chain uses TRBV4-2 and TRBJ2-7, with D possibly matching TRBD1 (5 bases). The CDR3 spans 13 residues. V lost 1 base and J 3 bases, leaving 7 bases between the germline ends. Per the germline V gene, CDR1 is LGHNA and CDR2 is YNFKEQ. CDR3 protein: CASSQGGSYEQYF. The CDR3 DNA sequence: TGTGCCAGCAGCCAAGGGGGCAGCTACGAGCAGTACTTC.

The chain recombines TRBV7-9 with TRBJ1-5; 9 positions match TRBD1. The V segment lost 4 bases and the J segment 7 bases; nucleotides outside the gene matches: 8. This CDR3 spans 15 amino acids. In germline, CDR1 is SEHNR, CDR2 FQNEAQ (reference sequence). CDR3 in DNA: TGTGCCAGCAGCTCGGGAACAGGGGGCGAACAGCCCCAGCATTTT. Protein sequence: CASSSGTGGEQPQHF.

The CDR3 coding sequence is TGCGCCAGCAGCCGGGAGGTTCTTGGCTATGGCTACACCTTC. Amino acid sequence: CASSREVLGYGYTF. The J gene is TRBJ1-2, the V gene TRBV4-1; D uncertain. The germline V gene encodes CDR1 MGHRA and CDR2 YSYEKL. This CDR3 region has 14 residues. V lost 4 bases to trimming and J lost 4 bases, with 13 bases between them.

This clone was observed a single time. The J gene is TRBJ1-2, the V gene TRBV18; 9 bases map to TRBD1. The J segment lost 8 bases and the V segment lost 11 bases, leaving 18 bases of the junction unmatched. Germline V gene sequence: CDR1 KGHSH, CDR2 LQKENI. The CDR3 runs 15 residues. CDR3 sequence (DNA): TGTGCCTCCCAGGGACAGGGTACTATTAAGGGAGGCTACACCTTC. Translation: CASQGQGTIKGGYTF.

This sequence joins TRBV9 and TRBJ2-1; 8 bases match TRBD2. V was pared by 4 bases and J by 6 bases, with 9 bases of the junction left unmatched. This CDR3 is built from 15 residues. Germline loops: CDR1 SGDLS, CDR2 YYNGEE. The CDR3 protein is CASSPTGGDRNEQFF. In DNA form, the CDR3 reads TGTGCCAGCAGCCCAACGGGGGGGGACCGCAATGAGCAGTTCTTC.

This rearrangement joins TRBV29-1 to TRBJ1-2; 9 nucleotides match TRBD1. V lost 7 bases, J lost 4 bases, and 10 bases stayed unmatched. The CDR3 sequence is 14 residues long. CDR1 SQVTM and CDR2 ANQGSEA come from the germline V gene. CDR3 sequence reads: CSAQGQGLTYGYTF. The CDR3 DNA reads TGCAGCGCCCAGGGACAGGGTCTAACCTATGGCTACACCTTC.